The TCR beta chain described here comes from a study of T cell responses to AZD1222 COVID-19 vaccine. Overall study findings and caveats: Most donors were white British and more were female, and clonal diversity was possibly underestimated. Baseline seropositives among AZD1222 recipients totaled only five to seven.

TCRdb's table, derived via immunoSEQ multiplex PCR, lists solely in-frame clones and lacks some. The table records some 130,000 clones, roughly 88% of them present only once. About this clone itself: The antigen is unknown.

CDR3 size: 12 residues. CDR1 is MNHEY, CDR2 SVGAGI, per germline. V was clipped by 4 bases and J by 7 bases, with 10 bases between them. The receptor's source is an adult in good health. Specimen: peripheral blood, collected on day 0 of AZD1222 vaccination. This rearrangement joins TRBV6-5 to TRBJ1-2; D possibly corresponds to TRBD1 (5 bases). The CDR3 DNA reads TGTGCCAGCAGTTTTCGGGGCGGTGGCTACACCTTC. This codes for CASSFRGGGYTF.